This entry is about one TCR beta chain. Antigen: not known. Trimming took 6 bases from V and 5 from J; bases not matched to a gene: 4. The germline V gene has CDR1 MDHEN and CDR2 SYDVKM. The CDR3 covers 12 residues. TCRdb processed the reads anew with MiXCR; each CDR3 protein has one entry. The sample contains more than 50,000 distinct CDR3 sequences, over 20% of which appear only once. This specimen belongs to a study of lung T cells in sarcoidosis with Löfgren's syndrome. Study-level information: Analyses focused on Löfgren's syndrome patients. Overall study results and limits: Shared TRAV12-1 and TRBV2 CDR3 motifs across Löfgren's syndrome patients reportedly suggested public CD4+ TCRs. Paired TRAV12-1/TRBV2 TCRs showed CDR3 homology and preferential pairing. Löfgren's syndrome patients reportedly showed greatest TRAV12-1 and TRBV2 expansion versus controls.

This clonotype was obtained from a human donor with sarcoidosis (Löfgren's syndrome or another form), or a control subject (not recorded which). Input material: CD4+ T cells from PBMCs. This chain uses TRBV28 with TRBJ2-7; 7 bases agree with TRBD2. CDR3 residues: CASRVRGDEQYF. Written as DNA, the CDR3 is TGTGCCAGCAGGGTCCGGGGGGACGAGCAGTACTTC.